What follows describes a single T cell receptor (beta chain). The data were taken from a study of blood T cell repertoires in COVID-19. Method: immunoSEQ multiplex PCR; TCRdb's copy keeps in-frame clones and lacks some. The profile covers around 130,000 clones, with roughly 79% appearing a single time and about a tenth taken by the ten largest. Germline CDR1 SGHVS, CDR2 FQNEAQ. With 5 bases removed from V and 0 bases from J, the gap between germline ends came to 11 bases. The CDR3 is 15 amino acids. The sequenced material came from peripheral blood. The J gene is TRBJ1-5, the V gene TRBV7-8, with D possibly matching TRBD1 (6 bases). The TCR sequence derives from a human donor in a cohort sampled during active COVID-19. CDR3 nucleotides: TGTGCCAGCAGCCCCCAGGGGAGTAGCAATCAGCCCCAGCATTTT. Its translation is CASSPQGSSNQPQHF.